The rows below give T cell receptor beta chains drawn from one sample of a study of persistence of HIV-infected CD4 T cells. Produced via immunoSEQ multiplex PCR; TCRdb's table is partial and in-frame only. Seen here are tens of thousands of clones, 88% observed once, and the top ten hold approximately 0.45%. The antigens for these receptors are not known. The specimen was CD4+ T cells sorted from PBMCs after approximately 20-hour stimulation, collected from a patient who received antiretroviral therapy. The receptors come from an adult woman with HIV who was CMV-seropositive. Both conserved end residues are part of each CDR3. A D gene is named only where the DNA matches it firmly. Clone sizes are given selectively: once, few, many, or a class where the clone is expanded.

TRBJ1-3	TRBV3-1/TRBV3-2	TRBD1	few	CASRLLQGSSGNTIYF	TGTGCCAGCAGACTATTACAGGGGAGCTCTGGAAACACCATATATTTT
TRBJ1-2	TRBV6-5	NA	NA	CASEQGRMISGYTF	TGTGCCAGTGAACAGGGAAGAATGATCAGTGGCTACACCTTC
TRBJ1-5	TRBV7-6	TRBD1	NA	CASSLPGGPQHF	TGTGCCAGCAGCTTACCAGGGGGGCCCCAGCATTTT
TRBJ2-4	TRBV20-1	TRBD1	NA	CSASKEGATSDIQYF	TGCAGTGCTAGTAAAGAGGGGGCCACCTCGGACATTCAGTACTTC
TRBJ1-1	TRBV5-1	NA	NA	CASSLQGETEAFF	TGCGCCAGCAGCTTACAGGGTGAGACTGAAGCTTTCTTT
TRBJ1-1	TRBV6-6	NA	NA	CASSPDWNTEAFF	TGTGCCAGCAGCCCTGACTGGAACACTGAAGCTTTCTTT
TRBJ1-5	TRBV28	TRBD1	few	CASISPGQGEQPQHF	TGTGCCAGTATCTCGCCGGGACAGGGGGAGCAGCCCCAGCATTTT
TRBJ1-4	TRBV18	NA	NA	CASSPLGTDNEKLFF	TGTGCCAGCTCACCACTAGGGACGGACAATGAAAAACTGTTTTTT
TRBJ2-5	TRBV18	TRBD1	NA	CASSRDRSQETQYF	TGTGCCAGCTCACGGGACAGAAGTCAAGAGACCCAGTACTTC
TRBJ1-1	TRBV12-5	TRBD1	NA	CARPSLPGGPEAFF	TGTGCTAGACCATCACTACCAGGGGGACCTGAAGCTTTCTTT
TRBJ2-5	TRBV14	TRBD1	NA	CASSQDQGALGETQYF	TGTGCCAGCAGCCAAGATCAGGGGGCGCTGGGAGAGACCCAGTACTTC
TRBJ1-1	TRBV5-8	TRBD1	once	CASSLGQGINTEAFF	TGTGCCAGCAGCTTGGGACAGGGAATCAACACTGAAGCTTTCTTT
TRBJ2-7	TRBV15	NA	NA	CATSRDRSSYEQYF	TGTGCCACCAGCAGAGACCGGAGCTCCTACGAGCAGTACTTC
TRBJ1-4	TRBV6-6	TRBD1	NA	CASSYETGTGGEKLFF	TGTGCCAGCAGTTACGAGACCGGGACAGGGGGAGAAAAACTGTTTTTT
TRBJ1-2	TRBV30	NA	once	CAWSTNWDGYTF	TGTGCCTGGAGTACCAACTGGGATGGCTACACCTTC
TRBJ2-1	TRBV19	TRBD2	NA	CASSLLAGGLVNEQFF	TGTGCCAGTAGTTTACTAGCGGGGGGATTGGTGAATGAGCAGTTCTTC
TRBJ2-3	TRBV7-2	NA	NA	CASSPWRGLTYTQYF	TGTGCCAGCAGCCCTTGGAGGGGCCTCACTTATACGCAGTATTTT
TRBJ1-3	TRBV5-1	NA	NA	CASSLGPIGQFLEGNTIYF	TGCGCCAGCAGCTTGGGCCCCATCGGACAGTTTCTAGAGGGAAACACCATATATTTT
TRBJ1-5	TRBV5-1	TRBD1	few	CASSAGQGDQPQHF	TGCGCCAGCAGCGCGGGACAGGGTGATCAGCCCCAGCATTTT
TRBJ2-3	TRBV6-5	NA	NA	CASSYTLTDTQYF	TGTGCCAGCAGTTACACCCTAACAGATACGCAGTATTTT
TRBJ1-1	TRBV30	NA	NA	CAWTGDMNTEAFF	TGTGCCTGGACAGGGGATATGAACACTGAAGCTTTCTTT
TRBJ2-2	TRBV19	NA	once	CASSAQANTGELFF	TGTGCCAGTAGTGCCCAGGCGAACACCGGGGAGCTGTTTTTT
TRBJ1-2	TRBV10-3	NA	NA	CAISESRDYGYTF	TGTGCCATCAGTGAGTCGAGGGACTATGGCTACACCTTC
TRBJ1-2	TRBV7-2	NA	NA	CASRPGGSSYGYTF	TGTGCCAGCAGGCCGGGGGGCTCCAGCTATGGCTACACCTTC
TRBJ1-6	TRBV6-5	NA	NA	CASRLGIDSPLHF	TGTGCCAGCAGGCTAGGGATAGATTCACCCCTCCACTTT
TRBJ2-4	TRBV18	NA	once	CASSPGENIQYF	TGTGCCAGCTCACCTGGCGAAAACATTCAGTACTTC
TRBJ2-2	TRBV19	TRBD1	NA	CASSTDRVDTGELFF	TGTGCCAGTAGTACGGACAGGGTTGACACCGGGGAGCTGTTTTTT
TRBJ2-2	TRBV18	NA	NA	CASSPSQGETGELFF	TGTGCCAGCTCACCTTCACAGGGAGAGACCGGGGAGCTGTTTTTT
TRBJ1-2	TRBV9	TRBD1	NA	CASTTQGANYGYTF	TGTGCCAGCACGACACAGGGGGCCAACTATGGCTACACCTTC
TRBJ1-4	TRBV6-5	NA	NA	CASSRTEFNEKLFF	TGTGCCAGCAGCCGGACGGAATTTAATGAAAAACTGTTTTTT
TRBJ1-1	TRBV6-2/TRBV6-3	NA	NA	CASSYSKREAFF	TGTGCCAGCAGTTACTCGAAGAGAGAAGCTTTCTTT
TRBJ2-5	TRBV10-3	TRBD2	NA	CATQRGSRGGREETQYF	TGTGCCACTCAGAGGGGTTCGAGGGGCGGGAGAGAGGAGACCCAGTACTTC
TRBJ2-7	TRBV5-1	NA	NA	CASSPRTHEEQYF	TGCGCCAGCAGCCCCCGGACCCACGAGGAGCAGTACTTC
TRBJ1-1	TRBV3-1/TRBV3-2	NA	NA	CASSQARPPVNTEAFF	TGTGCCAGCAGCCAAGCGAGACCCCCCGTGAACACTGAAGCTTTCTTT
TRBJ1-1	TRBV2	NA	NA	CASSEALGDRTEAFF	TGTGCCAGCAGTGAAGCGCTTGGAGACAGGACTGAAGCTTTCTTT
TRBJ1-5	TRBV5-6	NA	NA	CASSPAGISGNQPQHF	TGTGCCAGCAGCCCGGCCGGGATCTCCGGCAATCAGCCCCAGCATTTT
TRBJ1-6	TRBV9	NA	NA	CASSVRHGRDSPLHF	TGTGCCAGCAGCGTAAGGCATGGCCGTGATTCACCCCTCCACTTT